Listed below are T cell receptor beta chains from one sample, sequenced in a study of tumor and adjacent non-tumor tissue in lung cancer. Each CDR3 protein gets one entry after TCRdb re-called the multiplex PCR reads with MiXCR. In the table there are about 93,000 distinct CDR3 sequences, around 64% of which are singletons. Sequencing was done on a sample of lung tumor tissue. These receptors all stem from a man aged 55 to 70 with non-small cell lung cancer. Both conserved end residues are part of each CDR3. Fields, in order: D gene, J gene, V gene, clone size, CDR3 protein. D genes are given only for firm matches. Size tells how often a clone was seen (once, few, many) or the class of an expanded clone, and some rows leave it out.

-	TRBJ1-5	TRBV12-3/TRBV12-4	many	CASSFQGGQHF
-	TRBJ2-1	TRBV20-1	once	CSARALRLESPYNEQFF
-	TRBJ2-1	TRBV5-5	-	CASSSVDRNEQFF
-	TRBJ2-6	TRBV6-2/TRBV6-3	-	CDSRDTGSGANVLTF
TRBD1	TRBJ1-4	TRBV20-1	few	CSARFGQGGEKPFF
TRBD1	TRBJ2-5	TRBV6-2/TRBV6-3	once	CASIQGGQETQYF
TRBD2	TRBJ2-1	TRBV5-4	-	CASKAGTSVYNEQLF
TRBD1	TRBJ2-3	TRBV6-1	-	CVSHSVGTGGADTQYF
-	TRBJ2-5	TRBV20-1	-	CNARRLEETQYF
-	TRBJ1-6	TRBV21-1	-	CASSKAPYTGWNSPLHF
TRBD2	TRBJ2-2	TRBV4-1	-	CVSRQEERGGTGELLF